This T cell receptor (beta chain) was captured by sequencing in a study of technical replicates of blood from several donors. Method: immunoSEQ multiplex PCR; TCRdb's copy keeps in-frame clones and lacks some. The sample includes fewer than 100,000 clones, around 97% of them seen just once. Germline CDR1 and CDR2: SGDLS and YYNGEE. Trimming took 0 bases from V and 2 from J, leaving 8 bases between them. This CDR3 has 14 amino acids. The chain uses TRBV9 and TRBJ1-1; unclear D gene. Material: T cells isolated from PBMCs. This receptor was obtained from a human donor in good health. CDR3 sequence reads: CASSVAGGNTEAFF. CDR3 in DNA: TGTGCCAGCAGCGTAGCAGGAGGAAACACTGAAGCTTTCTTT.